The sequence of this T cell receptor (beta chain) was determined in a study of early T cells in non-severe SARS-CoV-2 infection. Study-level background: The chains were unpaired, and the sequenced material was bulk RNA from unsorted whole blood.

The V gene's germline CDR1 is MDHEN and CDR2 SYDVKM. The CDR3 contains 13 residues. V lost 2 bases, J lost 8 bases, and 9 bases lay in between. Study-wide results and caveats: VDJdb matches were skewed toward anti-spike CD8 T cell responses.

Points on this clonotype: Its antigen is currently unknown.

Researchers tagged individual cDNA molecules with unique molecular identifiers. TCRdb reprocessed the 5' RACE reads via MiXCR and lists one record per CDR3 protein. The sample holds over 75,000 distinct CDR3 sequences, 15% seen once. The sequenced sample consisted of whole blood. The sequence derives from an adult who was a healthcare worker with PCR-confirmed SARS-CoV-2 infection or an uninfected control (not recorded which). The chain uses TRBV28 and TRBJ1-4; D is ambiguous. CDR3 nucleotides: TGTGCCAGCAGTTTAGTCTGGAAAGAAAAACTGTTTTTT. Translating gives CASSLVWKEKLFF.